A selection of T cell receptor beta chains follows, all from one sample in a study of siplizumab effects on memory and regulatory T cells. Using immunoSEQ multiplex PCR, the repertoire was profiled, and TCRdb retains in-frame clones only, with some absent. Of about 87,000 clones in the sample, 94% were seen once. Sequencing used non-Treg CD4+ T cells sorted from blood. The receptors here all came from a human donor in good health. Each CDR3 is given with its conserved first and last residue. Each record gives: J gene, V gene, CDR3 protein.

TRBJ2-1,TRBV10-3,CAIRRTSGSQPYNEQFF
TRBJ2-1,TRBV6-5,CASSATSGGYNEQFF
TRBJ1-1,TRBV6-5,CASSRWDPNTEAFF
TRBJ2-1,TRBV6-5,CASSLAGGGYNEQFF
TRBJ2-5,TRBV10-3,CAIRGDVATQYF
TRBJ2-5,TRBV28,CASSSGWEETQYF
TRBJ2-7,TRBV6-6,CASRELAGGYEQYF
TRBJ2-1,TRBV2,CASRSQTSAGIHEQFF
TRBJ1-6,TRBV12-1,CASSLRQGSNSPLHF
TRBJ2-7,TRBV30,CAWSVSSYEQYF
TRBJ2-1,TRBV28,CASSGPQGTNEQFF
TRBJ1-1,TRBV14,CASSQTGLNTEAFF
TRBJ1-5,TRBV19,CASSISFGVSNQPQHF
TRBJ1-2,TRBV2,CASSEGDWYGYTF
TRBJ1-1,TRBV5-1,CASMRAFF
TRBJ2-3,TRBV6-5,CASSYRGGPSTDTQYF
TRBJ2-7,TRBV5-6,CASSLRGAYEQYF
TRBJ2-2,TRBV5-8,CASSPGTGWPVETGELFF
TRBJ1-1,TRBV2,CASSEANGVTEAFF
TRBJ2-3,TRBV19,CASSIRLAGNTDTQYF
TRBJ1-2,TRBV6-5,CASRTGQGSYGYTF
TRBJ2-1,TRBV5-1,CASGEGGARNEQFF
TRBJ1-2,TRBV2,CASRTTGTGGDDYTF
TRBJ2-1,TRBV7-3,CASSLEGSNEQFF
TRBJ2-5,TRBV30,CAWIPNPGHEETQYF
TRBJ2-1,TRBV5-1,CASSLEDGSYNEQFF
TRBJ2-5,TRBV4-1,CASSQDGAGLETQYF
TRBJ1-5,TRBV10-3,CAISQGTNNQPQHF
TRBJ1-5,TRBV30,CAWSYTGPGNQPQHF